Following are 7 T cell receptor beta chains from one sample sequenced in a study of naive and memory T cell subsets. The beta constant-region primer was an equimolar mix of two oligonucleotides covering TRBC1 and TRBC2. Four rounds of PCR amplified the ligated cDNA using nested alpha and beta constant-region primers plus SP2. TCRdb reprocessed the UMI-ligation and nested PCR reads with MiXCR, giving one entry per CDR3 protein. The table includes some 82,000 distinct CDR3 sequences, about 9.9% detected once. Sequencing used naive CD8+ T cells from blood. The receptors were gathered from a human donor in good health.

Ten or more counts support this clonotype. This chain joins TRBV4-1 and TRBJ2-7, with D tentatively TRBD1 (7 bases). The CDR3 is made up of 14 amino acids. The ends were cut back, 6 bases at V and 2 bases at J, with 14 bases in the middle. CDR1 MGHRA and CDR2 YSYEKL come from the germline V gene. The CDR3 DNA reads TGCGCCAGCAGTCCCGGAGGGGGCCCCTACGAGCAGTACTTC. Translating it yields CASSPGGGPYEQYF.

The chain has TRBV19 and TRBJ2-7, with TRBD1 matching over 9 bases. The length of the CDR3 is 14 residues. Germline V gene lookup returns CDR1 LNHDA and CDR2 SQIVND (reference sequence). The trim removed 5 bases at V and 4 bases at J, leaving 6 bases unmatched. The CDR3 reads CASSAGTGYYEQYF. In DNA, the CDR3 is TGTGCCAGTAGTGCCGGGACAGGGTATTACGAGCAGTACTTC.

This sequence joins TRBV25-1 and TRBJ1-1; TRBD1 is a possible D gene (5 bases). The V and J ends lost 4 bases and 4 bases respectively, with 7 bases between them. In germline, CDR1 is MGHDK, CDR2 SYGVNS. There are 12 residues in the CDR3. CDR3 sequence reads: CASSGGFTEAFF. The CDR3 nucleotides read TGTGCCAGCAGTGGGGGGTTCACTGAAGCTTTCTTT.

This clonotype was counted only a few times. The V call is TRBV11-2, the J call TRBJ1-2; D gene ambiguous. CDR1 and CDR2 from the germline V gene are SGHAT and FQNNGV. V was clipped by 1 base and J by 4 bases, with 13 bases between them. The CDR3 sequence is 15 residues long. CDR3: CASSLGSQVVYGYTF. The DNA of the CDR3 is TGTGCCAGCAGCTTAGGAAGCCAGGTCGTCTATGGCTACACCTTC.

This clonotype was observed many times. The chain couples TRBV20-1 to TRBJ1-5; 7 positions agree with TRBD1. Germline V gives CDR1 DFQATT, CDR2 SNEGSKA (reference sequence). The CDR3 spans 16 residues. V shed 0 bases, J shed 2 bases, and the junction held 7 bases outside the gene matches. The CDR3 nucleotides read TGCAGTGCTAGAGATACGAGGGGGCGCGGCAATCAGCCCCAGCATTTT. Translating it yields CSARDTRGRGNQPQHF.

This clonotype was found many times. The chain uses TRBV6-2 or TRBV6-3 and TRBJ1-5, with unresolved D. The V gene's germline CDR1 is MNHEY and CDR2 SVGEGT. Trimming stripped 6 bases from V and 4 bases from J, with 10 bases between. The CDR3 sequence is 13 residues long. CDR3 loop: CASSTTSNQPQHF. The CDR3 DNA is TGTGCCAGCAGCACAACTTCGAATCAGCCCCAGCATTTT.

The V call is TRBV4-1, the J call TRBJ2-1, with 13 bases fitting TRBD2. Germline values: CDR1 MGHRA, CDR2 YSYEKL. The CDR3 runs 17 residues. The trim removed 2 bases at V and 4 bases at J, leaving 5 bases unmatched. The CDR3 DNA reads as TGCGCCAGCAGCCAAAAACCGGGACTAGCGGGGTACAATGAGCAGTTCTTC. As protein: CASSQKPGLAGYNEQFF.